This TCR beta chain originates from a study of early T cells in non-severe SARS-CoV-2 infection (dated by TCRdb to the early 2020s). In terms of the full investigation: Because TCR sequencing relied on bulk RNA taken from unsorted whole blood, pairing of alpha and beta chains was not possible. General findings and caveats noted by the study authors: Matching against VDJdb was skewed toward anti-spike CD8 responses, likely underestimated virus-specific expansions, and missed private and CD4 specificities.

This was a case-control study nested in a cohort of healthcare workers in London, UK, who had nasopharyngeal swab PCR tests and blood samples taken every week. Healthcare workers were recruited during the week of the UK lockdown, between 23 and 31 March 2020, and followed weekly for up to about 15 weeks. This clonotype occurred a few times. The antigen it recognizes is unknown. Base qualities are missing; no much larger clone stands one base away. The library was made by 5' RACE. Reads for this sample came from a NextSeq 500. Unique molecular identifiers were attached to individual cDNA molecules in the TCR library protocol so that sequencing error and PCR bias could be corrected. TCR alpha and beta chains were both sequenced, and the abundances of alpha and beta sequences in each sample were closely correlated with each other. The study's own analysis went as follows. Decombinator V4 was used to annotate the V gene, J gene and CDR3 of the TCR sequences. Expanded TCRs were defined as changing significantly between any two time points under a Poisson model with p below 0.0001. TCR abundances were normalised to the total number of TCRs sequenced per sample and were expressed as counts per million. TRAV1-2 paired with TRAJ12, TRAJ20 or TRAJ33 defined MAIT TCRs, while TRAV10 paired with TRAJ18 defined iNKT TCRs. VDJdb, accessed on 1 November 2021, was searched for TCRs annotated for CMV, EBV and SARS-CoV-2, and TCRs annotated for more than one antigen were excluded. TCRdb trimmed the raw reads at Q25, called clones with MiXCR and kept productive beta chains. Entries are consolidated by CDR3 protein sequence, retaining the most common genes and DNA. TCRdb, not the original authors, processed these V and J calls. The sample contains about 35,000 distinct CDR3 sequences, over 4.5% of them found a single time. The top ten constitute approximately 5% of the sample.

CDR1 SQVTM and CDR2 ANQGSEA are derived from the germline V gene. Trimming accounts for 4 bases at V and 9 bases at J, while the number of junction bases matched to no gene is 6. Counted from cysteine to phenylalanine, this CDR3 has 13 amino acids. Only the CDR3 region is kept as DNA, spanning 39 bases read in frame from base 1. The source of this sequence is an adult who was a healthcare worker with PCR-confirmed SARS-CoV-2 infection or an uninfected control (not recorded which). Sequenced material: whole blood. The chain uses TRBV29-1 and TRBJ2-1, with 10 central nucleotides matching TRBD2. The DNA sequence is as follows: TGCAGCGTTGGACTAGCGGGTTTCGGTGAGCAGTTCTTC. It is translated as CSVGLAGFGEQFF.